These T cell receptor beta chains were read from a single sample in a study of beta chain features in type 1 diabetes. Measured with immunoSEQ multiplex PCR; TCRdb has only the in-frame clones, and not every one. The sample shows more than 250,000 clones, over 12% of them seen only once. Material: naive CD4+ T cells from blood. The receptors stem from a man aged 18 to 30 with type 1 diabetes. The CDR3 runs from the conserved cysteine through the conserved F or W. Each record gives: CDR3 length, V gene, J gene, CDR3 protein.

len: 10
v_gene: TRBV19
j_gene: TRBJ2-5
CDR3aa: CATRGETQYF

len: 15
v_gene: TRBV9
j_gene: TRBJ2-5
CDR3aa: CASGRGRRYQETQYF

len: 15
v_gene: TRBV7-2
j_gene: TRBJ2-7
CDR3aa: CASSLGTSGGEEQYF

len: 13
v_gene: TRBV30
j_gene: TRBJ1-2
CDR3aa: CAWSVGTGYGYTF

len: 14
v_gene: TRBV28
j_gene: TRBJ2-7
CDR3aa: CASTLGTVPYEQYF

len: 14
v_gene: TRBV4-3
j_gene: TRBJ1-2
CDR3aa: CASSPPLQGKGYTF

len: 14
v_gene: TRBV29-1
j_gene: TRBJ1-1
CDR3aa: CSVAGTGAATEAFF

len: 15
v_gene: TRBV5-1
j_gene: TRBJ2-7
CDR3aa: CASSLGTIRGYEQYF

len: 16
v_gene: TRBV28
j_gene: TRBJ2-3
CDR3aa: CASSLASGGDPGTQYF

len: 13
v_gene: TRBV5-4
j_gene: TRBJ2-7
CDR3aa: CASTIDRGYEQYF

len: 14
v_gene: TRBV6-5
j_gene: TRBJ1-2
CDR3aa: CASSYGPGGGGYTF

len: 15
v_gene: TRBV7-9
j_gene: TRBJ2-1
CDR3aa: CASSRSGSRYNEQFF

len: 14
v_gene: TRBV19
j_gene: TRBJ2-7
CDR3aa: CASSIGGSSYEQYF

len: 14
v_gene: TRBV9
j_gene: TRBJ1-2
CDR3aa: CASGRDTSTSGYTF

len: 12
v_gene: TRBV5-1
j_gene: TRBJ2-1
CDR3aa: CASSLLPNEQFF

len: 16
v_gene: TRBV9
j_gene: TRBJ2-3
CDR3aa: CASSARRLAGADTQYF

len: 12
v_gene: TRBV5-1
j_gene: TRBJ2-5
CDR3aa: CASSLRGETQYF

len: 16
v_gene: TRBV1
j_gene: TRBJ2-7
CDR3aa: CTSSQPPSGQGYEQYF

len: 13
v_gene: TRBV7-8
j_gene: TRBJ2-7
CDR3aa: CASSTTITYEQYF

len: 15
v_gene: TRBV28
j_gene: TRBJ1-5
CDR3aa: CASSLPGRGNQPQHF

len: 15
v_gene: TRBV18
j_gene: TRBJ2-3
CDR3aa: CASSPPGGGTDTQYF

len: 15
v_gene: TRBV6-5
j_gene: TRBJ2-7
CDR3aa: CASSYRGGTATEQYF

len: 15
v_gene: TRBV4-3
j_gene: TRBJ1-6
CDR3aa: CASSQDLQANSPLHF

len: 15
v_gene: TRBV7-2
j_gene: TRBJ1-5
CDR3aa: CASSRGHGINQPQHF

len: 13
v_gene: TRBV9
j_gene: TRBJ2-2
CDR3aa: CASSVDGTGELFF

len: 16
v_gene: TRBV7-6
j_gene: TRBJ2-3
CDR3aa: CASSQRYLDRGRTQYF

len: 17
v_gene: TRBV28
j_gene: TRBJ2-4
CDR3aa: CASEQGLKEVHENIQYF

len: 15
v_gene: TRBV6-6
j_gene: TRBJ2-1
CDR3aa: CASSKAGGPANEQFF

len: 15
v_gene: TRBV9
j_gene: TRBJ2-5
CDR3aa: CASSVGAGREETQYF

len: 13
v_gene: TRBV7-9
j_gene: TRBJ2-3
CDR3aa: CASSREYTDTQYF

len: 13
v_gene: TRBV9
j_gene: TRBJ1-2
CDR3aa: CASSVDRNYGYTF

len: 12
v_gene: TRBV11-3
j_gene: TRBJ2-1
CDR3aa: CASSLDGSEQFF

len: 19
v_gene: TRBV30
j_gene: TRBJ2-4
CDR3aa: CAWSSRNSGRAWGKNIQYF

len: 16
v_gene: TRBV30
j_gene: TRBJ2-3
CDR3aa: CAWSVSGRGVTDTQYF

len: 13
v_gene: TRBV29-1
j_gene: TRBJ2-3
CDR3aa: CSVVPSFRDTQYF

len: 17
v_gene: TRBV5-1
j_gene: TRBJ2-3
CDR3aa: CASSKIQGALGTDTQYF

len: 15
v_gene: TRBV29-1
j_gene: TRBJ2-1
CDR3aa: CSALLRLAGDNEQFF

len: 12
v_gene: TRBV29-1
j_gene: TRBJ1-2
CDR3aa: CSVEAPNYGYTF

len: 15
v_gene: TRBV27
j_gene: TRBJ1-4
CDR3aa: CASRGKVGEGEKLFF

len: 17
v_gene: TRBV15
j_gene: TRBJ2-7
CDR3aa: CATSRYSGGAPSYEQYF

len: 14
v_gene: TRBV27
j_gene: TRBJ2-7
CDR3aa: CAWVAGGKVYEQYF

len: 16
v_gene: TRBV5-8
j_gene: TRBJ2-3
CDR3aa: CASTIGGTGSTDTQYF

len: 17
v_gene: TRBV4-2
j_gene: TRBJ2-1
CDR3aa: CASSQGGGARSYNEQFF

len: 12
v_gene: TRBV28
j_gene: TRBJ1-5
CDR3aa: CASRLTGSAQHF

len: 14
v_gene: TRBV18
j_gene: TRBJ2-1
CDR3aa: CASSPLAGYNEQFF

len: 14
v_gene: TRBV5-1
j_gene: TRBJ1-4
CDR3aa: CASSPQGTNEKLFF

len: 16
v_gene: TRBV5-4
j_gene: TRBJ2-1
CDR3aa: CASSPPLGASISEQFF

len: 14
v_gene: TRBV10-3
j_gene: TRBJ2-3
CDR3aa: CAIATGGSTDTQYF

len: 12
v_gene: TRBV5-1
j_gene: TRBJ2-7
CDR3aa: CASGGRANEQYF

len: 11
v_gene: TRBV6-5
j_gene: TRBJ2-5
CDR3aa: CAISESETQYF

len: 18
v_gene: TRBV14
j_gene: TRBJ2-5
CDR3aa: CASSQDLTSATYQETQYF

len: 14
v_gene: TRBV7-9
j_gene: TRBJ1-2
CDR3aa: CASSATQGRDGYTF

len: 15
v_gene: TRBV18
j_gene: TRBJ2-2
CDR3aa: CASSPGRSNTGELFF

len: 12
v_gene: TRBV6-1
j_gene: TRBJ2-1
CDR3aa: CAIGDSYNEQFF